This T cell receptor beta chain appears in the sequencing data of a study of cytomegalovirus exposure and HLA in healthy donors. About the study: Genotyping showed approximately 81% of roughly 400 donors falling in the Caucasian-associated ancestry cluster. Study results and caveats: In a later analysis, most CMV-associated TCR beta chains appeared HLA-restricted. Owing to their indistinguishability, certain V segments, notably TRBV6-2 and TRBV6-3, were excluded.

Nominally healthy donors provided the samples, though records likely missed some immune exposures. For this clone: Its antigen remains unidentified.

The V gene's germline CDR1 is SNHLY and CDR2 FYNNEI. V was pared by 2 bases and J by 1 base, with 5 bases between. The CDR3 has 13 amino acids. The PCR made use of 60 Vbeta and 13 Jbeta primers. TCRdb keeps only in-frame clones here, not all; method: immunoSEQ multiplex PCR. The sample contains around 100,000 clones, roughly 69% of which appear only once. This sequence originates from a young man in good health and CMV-seropositive. V is TRBV2 and J is TRBJ1-1, with D tentatively TRBD1 (5 bases). Specimen: PBMCs. The CDR3 sequence is CASSEQGNTEAFF. The CDR3 DNA reads as TGTGCCAGCAGTGAACAGGGGAACACTGAAGCTTTCTTT.